This entry lists 24 T cell receptor beta chains sequenced from one sample in a study of blood T cell repertoires in COVID-19. Using immunoSEQ multiplex PCR, the repertoire was profiled, and TCRdb retains in-frame clones only, with some absent. The sample has 140,000 to 150,000 clones, under 90% seen once. Sample: peripheral blood. The source of these receptors is a man aged 70-80 years who had recovered from COVID-19.

The V and J genes are TRBV4-3 and TRBJ2-2, with 10 positions matching TRBD2. CDR1 LGHNA and CDR2 YSLEER come from the germline V gene. The J segment lost 5 bases and the V segment lost 0 bases, leaving 15 bases of the junction unmatched. CDR3 size: 20 residues. CDR3 protein: CASSQDLPAGGPKSTGELFF. In DNA form, the CDR3 reads TGCGCCAGCAGCCAAGATCTTCCAGCGGGAGGGCCTAAAAGTACCGGGGAGCTGTTTTTT.

Worth noting for this clone: A junction end diverges from the germline sequence, so it may reflect a read error. The chain uses TRBV6-1 and TRBJ1-4; 7 nucleotides match TRBD1. Germline V lookup: CDR1 MNHNS, CDR2 SASEGT. This CDR3 has 11 residues. CDR3 loop: CASSYQGTAHF. CDR3 bases: TGTGCCAGCAGTTATCAGGGGACAGCACACTTT.

This chain joins TRBV3-1 (or the pseudogene TRBV3-2) and TRBJ2-7; 9 bases match TRBD2. CDR1 LGHDT and CDR2 YNNKEL come from the germline V gene (reference sequence). The CDR3 contains 15 residues. The V and J ends lost 4 bases and 0 bases, in that order; junction bases with no gene match: 4. The CDR3 spells CASSRNSGGSYEQYF. CDR3 nucleotide sequence: TGTGCCAGCAGCCGAAATAGCGGGGGCTCCTACGAGCAGTACTTC.

This clone turned up a few times. V is TRBV11-2 and J is TRBJ2-1, with 10 nucleotides matching TRBD2. The junction had 6 bases not matched to a gene; V was cut back by 7 bases and J by 0 bases. CDR3 length: 16 amino acids. Germline V gives CDR1 SGHAT, CDR2 FQNNGV. The CDR3 reads CASTFSGRSSYNEQFF. CDR3 in DNA: TGTGCCAGCACCTTTAGCGGGAGGAGCTCCTACAATGAGCAGTTCTTC. Full variable domain (rest looked up from reference TRBV11-2 and TRBJ2-1): EAGVAQSPRYKIIEKRQSVAFWCNPISGHATLYWYQQILGQGPKLLIQFQNNGVVDDSQLPKDRFSAERLKGVDSTLKIQPAKLEDSAVYLCASTFSGRSSYNEQFFGPGTRLTVL.

The V gene is TRBV18, the J gene TRBJ2-2; 9 bases are a match to TRBD1. The V gene end was trimmed by 3 bases and the J gene end by 7 bases; junction bases not matched to a gene: 15. The CDR3 is 18 amino acids. In germline, CDR1 is KGHSH, CDR2 LQKENI. CDR3 protein: CASSPPAPGQGINGELFF. CDR3 coding DNA: TGTGCCAGCTCACCTCCTGCCCCGGGACAGGGTATCAACGGGGAGCTGTTTTTT. The full variable domain, in which reference TRBV18 and TRBJ2-2 provide the parts outside the CDR3, is NAGVMQNPRHLVRRRGQEARLRCSPMKGHSHVYWYRQLPEEGLKFMVYLQKENIIDESGMPKERFSAEFPKEGPSILRIQQVVRGDSAAYFCASSPPAPGQGINGELFFGEGSRLTVL.

This clone was seen a few times. The rearrangement joins TRBV19 to TRBJ1-2, with D maybe TRBD1 (5 bases). CDR3 size: 14 residues. Germline V gene lookup returns CDR1 LNHDA and CDR2 SQIVND (reference sequence). The germline V and J ends were trimmed by 5 bases and 2 bases, with 12 bases remaining between them. CDR3 in amino acids: CASSAVGGNYGYTF. CDR3 sequence (DNA): TGTGCCAGTAGTGCCGTTGGGGGGAACTATGGCTACACCTTC.

The chain couples TRBV7-2 to TRBJ2-2; 8 bases match TRBD1. The V segment lost 1 base and the J segment 7 bases; nucleotides outside the gene matches: 8. Germline V gives CDR1 SGHTA, CDR2 FQGNSA. The CDR3 runs 16 residues. CDR3 sequence (DNA): TGTGCCAGCAGCTTAGGGTCCAGGGGGCGTGGCGGGGAGCTGTTTTTT. Its translation: CASSLGSRGRGGELFF.

The sample holds one count of this clone. V and J are TRBV9 and TRBJ2-5; D is uncertain. The length of the CDR3 is 13 residues. V was trimmed by 7 bases and J by 4 bases, leaving 14 bases between them. The germline V gene has CDR1 SGDLS and CDR2 YYNGEE. In nucleotides, the CDR3 is TGTGCCAGCGCCCCCAGAGGATCAGAGACCCAGTACTTC. Translating it yields CASAPRGSETQYF.

CDR3 in amino acids: CASSPQVGQLNTEAFF. In nucleotides, the CDR3 is TGCGCCAGCAGCCCGCAGGTAGGACAGCTGAACACTGAAGCTTTCTTT. The genes are TRBV4-1 and TRBJ1-1; D possibly corresponds to TRBD1 (6 bases). V was trimmed by 4 bases and J by 0 bases, leaving 15 bases between them. CDR3 length equals 16 residues. Germline CDR1 is MGHRA and CDR2 is YSYEKL.

The rearrangement uses TRBV7-2 and TRBJ2-3; 12 positions match TRBD2. The germline V gene has CDR1 SGHTA and CDR2 FQGNSA. The V gene end was trimmed by 5 bases and the J gene end by 2 bases; junction bases not matched to a gene: 8. The length of the CDR3 is 17 residues. The CDR3 DNA follows: TGTGCCAGCAGCGCGGCGTCTAGCGGGAGGGCCACAGATACGCAGTATTTT. This gives the protein CASSAASSGRATDTQYF.

The chain employs TRBV7-2 and TRBJ2-7; TRBD2 aligns across 7 bases. The length of the CDR3 is 14 residues. The J segment lost 4 bases and the V segment lost 5 bases, leaving 8 bases of the junction unmatched. Germline CDR1 SGHTA, CDR2 FQGNSA. CDR3 loop: CASSLLGEGYEQYF. In DNA, the CDR3 is TGTGCCAGCAGCCTCCTCGGGGAGGGATACGAGCAGTACTTC.

This clone was seen only a few times. V and J are TRBV7-9 and TRBJ1-3; TRBD1 agrees at 8 bases. Germline V gives CDR1 SEHNR, CDR2 FQNEAQ (reference sequence). Trimming at V came to 5 bases and at J to 1 base, leaving 7 bases not matched to a gene. The CDR3 covers 16 residues. This CDR3 is CASSLWTGRSGNTIYF. In DNA form, the CDR3 reads TGTGCCAGCAGCCTATGGACAGGGAGGTCTGGAAACACCATATATTTT.

The V gene is TRBV12-5, the J gene TRBJ2-7, with 7 bases fitting TRBD2. V shed 2 bases and J 2 bases; nucleotides not matched to a gene: 9. This CDR3 region has 16 residues. Germline assignment: CDR1 LGHNT and CDR2 FRNRAP. In nucleotides, the CDR3 is TGTGCTAGTGGTTTGTTAACCCCGGCGGGGGCCTACGAGCAGTACTTC. It specifies CASGLLTPAGAYEQYF.

The chain employs TRBV9 and TRBJ2-1, with D maybe TRBD2 (6 bases). CDR3 length: 14 amino acids. The V gene lost 3 bases and the J gene lost 8 bases, with 15 bases spanning the gap. CDR1 is SGDLS and CDR2 is YYNGEE in the germline V gene. The CDR3 DNA sequence: TGTGCCAGCAGCGGAGGGGACTCCCAATATGAGCAGTTCTTC. It is translated as CASSGGDSQYEQFF.

In nucleotides, the CDR3 is TGTGCCAGCAGAAAAAGACGGGGGGCGCACGACGAGCAGTACTTC. Protein: CASRKRRGAHDEQYF. The J gene is TRBJ2-7, the V gene TRBV11-2, with a tentative D call TRBD2 (7 bases). The CDR3 is 15 amino acids. The germline gives CDR1 SGHAT, CDR2 FQNNGV. The V end lost 6 bases, the J end lost 5 bases, and 20 bases lay between the germline ends.

The DNA for the CDR3 is TGTGCCAGCAGCTATAAGTCTTCAAGCTCTAGCACAGATACGCAGTATTTT. Its protein is CASSYKSSSSSTDTQYF. The rearrangement joins TRBV7-8 to TRBJ2-3, with D uncertain. The CDR3 length is 17 residues. Germline V gene sequence: CDR1 SGHVS, CDR2 FQNEAQ. V was pared by 4 bases and J by 0 bases, with 17 bases between.

V and J are TRBV4-1 and TRBJ2-1, with D possibly being TRBD2 (5 bases). This CDR3 has 18 residues. V lost 0 bases, J lost 4 bases, and 19 bases lay in between. The germline CDR1 and CDR2 sequences are MGHRA and YSYEKL. In DNA, the CDR3 is TGCGCCAGCAGCCAAGATTCCGAGCGGAGGCCCTCATACAATGAGCAGTTCTTC. This translates into CASSQDSERRPSYNEQFF.

The CDR3 loop is CASRLTGDTEAFF. The CDR3 DNA reads as TGTGCCAGCAGGCTAACAGGCGACACTGAAGCTTTCTTT. The V and J genes are TRBV2 and TRBJ1-1; D is perhaps TRBD1 (5 bases). The germline V gene encodes CDR1 SNHLY and CDR2 FYNNEI. This CDR3 has 13 residues. Between the trimmed V and J ends, which lost 6 bases and 3 bases, there was a span of 11 bases.

V usage is TRBV7-9 and J usage is TRBJ1-1; 8 nucleotides line up with TRBD1. This CDR3 has 14 residues. V was pared by 5 bases and J by 2 bases, with 4 bases of the junction left unmatched. Germline loops: CDR1 SEHNR, CDR2 FQNEAQ (reference sequence). CDR3 amino acids: CASSMGQVNTEAFF. CDR3 sequence (DNA): TGTGCCAGCAGCATGGGACAGGTCAACACTGAAGCTTTCTTT.

This clone is a singleton in its sample. This chain joins TRBV5-1 and TRBJ2-1, with D possibly being TRBD2 (5 bases). The V end was cut by 0 bases, the J end by 9 bases, with 19 bases between. Germline V gives CDR1 SGHRS, CDR2 YFSETQ. The length of the CDR3 is 16 residues. This CDR3 reads CASSLDGPEVWSEQFF. The CDR3 DNA reads TGCGCCAGCAGCTTGGATGGTCCGGAGGTCTGGAGTGAGCAGTTCTTC.

The chain employs TRBV19 and TRBJ1-4, with 7 nucleotides matching TRBD1. This CDR3 comprises 14 residues. The trim removed 10 bases at V and 4 bases at J, leaving 9 bases unmatched. Germline CDR1 is LNHDA and CDR2 is SQIVND (reference sequence). The DNA of the CDR3 is TGTGCCACCACAGGGGATCTCGGTAATGAAAAACTGTTTTTT. It encodes CATTGDLGNEKLFF.

This clone was counted a single time. The chain carries TRBV12-5 and TRBJ2-7; TRBD2 matches 8 bases. The junction had 14 bases not matched to a gene; V was cut back by 7 bases and J by 12 bases. There are 13 residues in the CDR3. Germline V CDR1 and CDR2: LGHNT, FRNRAP. CDR3 in DNA: TGTGCTAGTGCCAGCGGGACTAGTTCCCCTCCGTACTTC. This gives the protein CASASGTSSPPYF.

The chain employs TRBV7-9 and TRBJ2-7, with D perhaps TRBD2 (6 bases). The V gene lost 2 bases and the J gene lost 6 bases, with 17 bases spanning the gap. The V gene's germline CDR1 is SEHNR and CDR2 FQNEAQ (reference sequence). CDR3 length: 15 amino acids. The CDR3 region is CASSLSSLTGAEQYF. The CDR3 DNA reads as TGTGCCAGCAGCTTAAGCAGCCTAACGGGAGCCGAGCAGTACTTC.

This chain joins TRBV18 and TRBJ2-7, with 9 positions matching TRBD1. Germline CDR1 is KGHSH and CDR2 is LQKENI. This CDR3 contains 14 residues. J gave up 3 bases and V 2 bases, and 2 bases lay outside the gene matches. For the CDR3, the DNA is TGTGCCAGCTCACCAACAGGGGGCTTCTACGAGCAGTACTTC. Protein sequence: CASSPTGGFYEQYF.